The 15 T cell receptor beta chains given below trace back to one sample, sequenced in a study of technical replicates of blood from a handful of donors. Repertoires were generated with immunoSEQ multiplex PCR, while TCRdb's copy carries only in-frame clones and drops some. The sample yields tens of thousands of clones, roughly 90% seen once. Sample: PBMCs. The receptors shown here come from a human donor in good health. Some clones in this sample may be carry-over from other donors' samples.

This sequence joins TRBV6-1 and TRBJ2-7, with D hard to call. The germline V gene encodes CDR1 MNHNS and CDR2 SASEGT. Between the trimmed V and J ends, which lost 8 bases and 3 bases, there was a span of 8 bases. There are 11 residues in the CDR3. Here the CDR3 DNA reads TGTGCCAGCGAGGAAGGCTACGAGCAGTACTTC. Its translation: CASEEGYEQYF.

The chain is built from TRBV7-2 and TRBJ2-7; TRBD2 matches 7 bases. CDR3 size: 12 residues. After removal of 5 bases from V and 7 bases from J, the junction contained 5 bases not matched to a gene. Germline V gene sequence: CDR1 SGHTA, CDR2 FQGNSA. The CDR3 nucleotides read TGTGCCAGCAGCCCGCGGGGGTGGGAGCAGTACTTC. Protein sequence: CASSPRGWEQYF.

The DNA of the CDR3 is TGTGCCAGCAGCCTGCAGGGGGTAGCTGAAGCTTTCTTT. Translation gives CASSLQGVAEAFF. The V call is TRBV13, the J call TRBJ1-1; 7 nucleotides match TRBD1. The CDR3 is 13 residues long. With V trimmed by 5 bases and J by 6 bases, 6 bases remained unmatched. From germline, CDR1 is PRHDT and CDR2 FYEKMQ (reference sequence).

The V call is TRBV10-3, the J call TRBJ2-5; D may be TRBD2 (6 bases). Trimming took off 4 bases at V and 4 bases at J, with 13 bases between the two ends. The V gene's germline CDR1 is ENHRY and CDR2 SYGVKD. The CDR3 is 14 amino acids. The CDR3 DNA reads TGTGCCATCAGTGCCCAACTGGGGGGAGAGACCCAGTACTTC. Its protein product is CAISAQLGGETQYF.

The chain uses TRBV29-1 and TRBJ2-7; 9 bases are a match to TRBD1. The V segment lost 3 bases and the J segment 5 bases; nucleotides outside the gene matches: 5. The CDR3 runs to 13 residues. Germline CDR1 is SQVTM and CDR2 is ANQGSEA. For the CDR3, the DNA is TGCAGCGTTGAGGGACAGGGTGCTCACGAGCAGTACTTC. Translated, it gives CSVEGQGAHEQYF.

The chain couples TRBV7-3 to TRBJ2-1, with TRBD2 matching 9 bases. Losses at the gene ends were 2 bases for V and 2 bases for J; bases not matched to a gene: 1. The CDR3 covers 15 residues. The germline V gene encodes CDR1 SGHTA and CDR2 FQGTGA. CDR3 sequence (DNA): TGTGCCAGCAGCTTAGGCGGGGGGGCCTACAATGAGCAGTTCTTC. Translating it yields CASSLGGGAYNEQFF.

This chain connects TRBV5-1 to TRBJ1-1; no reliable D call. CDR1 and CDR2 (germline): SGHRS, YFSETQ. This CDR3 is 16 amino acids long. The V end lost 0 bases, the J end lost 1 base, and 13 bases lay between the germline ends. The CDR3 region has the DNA TGCGCCAGCAGCTTGGGGGCCACCGCGGGGAACACTGAAGCTTTCTTT. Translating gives CASSLGATAGNTEAFF.

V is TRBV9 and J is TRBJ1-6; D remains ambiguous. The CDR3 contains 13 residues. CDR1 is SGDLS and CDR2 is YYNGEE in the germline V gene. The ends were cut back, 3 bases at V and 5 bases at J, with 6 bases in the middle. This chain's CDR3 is CASSELNNSPLHF. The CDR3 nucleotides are TGTGCCAGCAGCGAGCTGAATAATTCACCCCTCCACTTT.

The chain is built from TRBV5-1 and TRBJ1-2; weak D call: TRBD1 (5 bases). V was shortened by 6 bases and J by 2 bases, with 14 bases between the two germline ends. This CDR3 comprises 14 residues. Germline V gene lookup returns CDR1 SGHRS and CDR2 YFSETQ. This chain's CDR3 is CASTKAQGNYGYTF. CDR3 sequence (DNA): TGCGCCAGCACCAAGGCCCAGGGAAACTATGGCTACACCTTC.

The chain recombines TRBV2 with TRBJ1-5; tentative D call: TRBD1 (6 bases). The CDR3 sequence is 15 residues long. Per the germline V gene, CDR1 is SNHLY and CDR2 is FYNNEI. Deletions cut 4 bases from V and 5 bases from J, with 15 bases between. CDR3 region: CASSGSTGRDQPQHF. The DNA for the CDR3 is TGTGCCAGCAGTGGTTCTACAGGGCGAGATCAGCCCCAGCATTTT.

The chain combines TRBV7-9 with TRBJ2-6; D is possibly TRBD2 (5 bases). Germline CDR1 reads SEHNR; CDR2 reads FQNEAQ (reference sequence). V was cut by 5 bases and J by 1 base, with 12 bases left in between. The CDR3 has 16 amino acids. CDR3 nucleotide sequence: TGTGCCAGCAGCCCCGGGCCGGGGTCTGGGGCCAACGTCCTGACTTTC. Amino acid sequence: CASSPGPGSGANVLTF. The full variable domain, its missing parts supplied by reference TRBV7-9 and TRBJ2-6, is DTGVSQNPRHKITKRGQNVTFRCDPISEHNRLYWYRQTLGQGPEFLTYFQNEAQLEKSRLLSDRFSAERPKGSFSTLEIQRTEQGDSAMYLCASSPGPGSGANVLTFGAGSRLTVL.

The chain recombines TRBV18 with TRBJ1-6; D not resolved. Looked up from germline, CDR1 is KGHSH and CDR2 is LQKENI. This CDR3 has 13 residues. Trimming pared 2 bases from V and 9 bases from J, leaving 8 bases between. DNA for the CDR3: TGTGCCAGCTCACCAGGGGAGCTTTCACCCCTCCACTTT. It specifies CASSPGELSPLHF.

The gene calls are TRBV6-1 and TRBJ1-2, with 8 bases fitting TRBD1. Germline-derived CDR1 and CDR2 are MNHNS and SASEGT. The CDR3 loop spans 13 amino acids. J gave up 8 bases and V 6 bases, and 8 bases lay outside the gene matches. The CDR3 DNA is TGTGCCAGCAGATTCCAGGGGGCGGCAGGCTACACCTTC. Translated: CASRFQGAAGYTF.

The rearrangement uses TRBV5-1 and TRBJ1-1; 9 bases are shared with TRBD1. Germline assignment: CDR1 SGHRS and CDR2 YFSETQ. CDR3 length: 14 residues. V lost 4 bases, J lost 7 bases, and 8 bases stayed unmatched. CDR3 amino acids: CASSRDRVLGEAFF. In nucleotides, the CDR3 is TGCGCCAGCAGCCGGGACAGGGTCCTAGGTGAAGCTTTCTTT. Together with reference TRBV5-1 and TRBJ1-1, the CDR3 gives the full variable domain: KAGVTQTPRYLIKTRGQQVTLSCSPISGHRSVSWYQQTPGQGLQFLFEYFSETQRNKGNFPGRFSGRQFSNSRSEMNVSTLELGDSALYLCASSRDRVLGEAFFGQGTRLTVV.

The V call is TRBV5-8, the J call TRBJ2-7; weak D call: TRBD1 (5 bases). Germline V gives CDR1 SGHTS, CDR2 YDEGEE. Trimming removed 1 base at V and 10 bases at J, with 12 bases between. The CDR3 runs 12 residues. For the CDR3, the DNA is TGTGCCAGCAGCTTGAGCAGGGTCGGACAGTACTTC. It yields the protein CASSLSRVGQYF.